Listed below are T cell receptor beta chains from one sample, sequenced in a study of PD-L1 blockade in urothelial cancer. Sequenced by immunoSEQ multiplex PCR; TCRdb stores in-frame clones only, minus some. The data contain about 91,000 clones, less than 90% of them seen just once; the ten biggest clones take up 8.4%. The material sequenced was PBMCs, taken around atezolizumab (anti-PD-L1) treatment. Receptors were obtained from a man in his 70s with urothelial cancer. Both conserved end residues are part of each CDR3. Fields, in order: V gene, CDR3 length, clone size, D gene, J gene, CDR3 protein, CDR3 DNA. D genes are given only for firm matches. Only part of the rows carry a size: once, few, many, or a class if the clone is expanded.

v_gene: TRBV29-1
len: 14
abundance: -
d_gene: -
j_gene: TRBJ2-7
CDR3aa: CSVEDGESSYEQYF
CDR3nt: TGCAGCGTTGAAGATGGGGAGAGCTCCTACGAGCAGTACTTC

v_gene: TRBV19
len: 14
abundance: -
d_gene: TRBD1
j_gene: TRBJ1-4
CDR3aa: CASSPTGGYEKLFF
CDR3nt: TGTGCCAGTAGTCCGACAGGGGGGTATGAAAAACTGTTTTTT

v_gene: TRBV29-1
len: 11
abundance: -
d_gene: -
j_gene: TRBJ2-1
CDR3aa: CSVDRGYEQFF
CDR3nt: TGCAGCGTAGATAGGGGATATGAGCAGTTCTTC

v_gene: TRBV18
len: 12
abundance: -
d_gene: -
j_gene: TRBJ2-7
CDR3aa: CASSPEGYEQYF
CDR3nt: TGTGCCAGCTCACCAGAGGGATACGAGCAGTACTTC

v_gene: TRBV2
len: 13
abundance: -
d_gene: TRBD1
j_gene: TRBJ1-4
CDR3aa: CASSRDRGEKLFF
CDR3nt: TGTGCCAGCAGCCGGGACAGGGGTGAAAAACTGTTTTTT

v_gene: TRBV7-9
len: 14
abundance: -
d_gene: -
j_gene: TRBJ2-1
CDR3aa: CASSPDSQVNEQFF
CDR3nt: TGTGCCAGCAGCCCGGACTCGCAGGTGAATGAGCAGTTCTTC

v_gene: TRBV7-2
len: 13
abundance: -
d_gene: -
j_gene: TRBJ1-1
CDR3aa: CASSVQGGTEAFF
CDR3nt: TGTGCCAGCAGCGTACAGGGTGGCACTGAAGCTTTCTTT

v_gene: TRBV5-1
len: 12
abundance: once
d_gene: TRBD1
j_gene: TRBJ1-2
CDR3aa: CAATGQDDGYTF
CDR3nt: TGCGCCGCCACCGGACAGGACGATGGCTACACCTTC

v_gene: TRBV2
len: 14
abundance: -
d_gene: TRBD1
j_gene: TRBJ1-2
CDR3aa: CASSFLQGALGYTF
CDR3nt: TGTGCCAGCAGCTTTCTACAGGGGGCGTTGGGCTACACCTTC

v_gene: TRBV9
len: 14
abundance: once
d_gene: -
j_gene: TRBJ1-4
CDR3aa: CASSTQGNNEKLFF
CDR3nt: TGTGCCAGCAGCACACAGGGAAACAATGAAAAACTGTTTTTT

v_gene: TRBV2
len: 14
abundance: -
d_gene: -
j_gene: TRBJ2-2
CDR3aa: CASSDRPGTGELFF
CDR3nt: TGTGCCAGCAGCGATCGCCCGGGCACCGGGGAGCTGTTTTTT

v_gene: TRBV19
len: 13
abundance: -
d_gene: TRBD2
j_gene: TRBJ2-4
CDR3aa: CASSGSGRNIQYF
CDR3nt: TGTGCCAGTAGTGGCAGCGGGAGGAACATTCAGTACTTC

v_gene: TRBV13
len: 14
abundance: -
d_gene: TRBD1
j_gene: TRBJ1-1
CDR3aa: CASSRPGQMTEAFF
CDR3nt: TGTGCCAGCAGCCGGCCGGGACAGATGACTGAAGCTTTCTTT

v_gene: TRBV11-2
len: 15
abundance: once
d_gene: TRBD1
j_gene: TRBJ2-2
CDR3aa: CASSPKDRFSGELFF
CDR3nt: TGTGCCAGCAGCCCGAAGGACAGGTTTAGCGGGGAGCTGTTTTTT

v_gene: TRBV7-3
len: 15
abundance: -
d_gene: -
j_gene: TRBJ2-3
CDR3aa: CASSLNAGVADTQYF
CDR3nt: TGTGCCAGCAGCTTAAACGCAGGGGTGGCAGATACGCAGTATTTT

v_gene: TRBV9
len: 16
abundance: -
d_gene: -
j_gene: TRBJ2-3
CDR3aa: CASSATGTPSSDTQYF
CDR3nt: TGTGCCAGCAGCGCAACCGGGACTCCCAGTTCAGATACGCAGTATTTT

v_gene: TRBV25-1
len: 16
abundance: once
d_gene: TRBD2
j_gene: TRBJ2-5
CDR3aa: CASSKEGGRVQETQYF
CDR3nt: TGTGCCAGCAGCAAAGAGGGAGGGAGGGTACAAGAGACCCAGTACTTC

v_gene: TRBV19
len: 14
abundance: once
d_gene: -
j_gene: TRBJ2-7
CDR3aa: CASSMGQGGYEQYF
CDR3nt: TGTGCCAGTAGTATGGGGCAGGGAGGCTACGAGCAGTACTTC

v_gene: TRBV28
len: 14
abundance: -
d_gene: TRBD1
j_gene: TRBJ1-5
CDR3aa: CATDHGTGAQPQHF
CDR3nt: TGTGCCACCGACCACGGGACAGGGGCACAGCCCCAGCATTTT

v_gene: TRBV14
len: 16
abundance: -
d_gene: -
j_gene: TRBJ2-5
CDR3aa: CASSLPESGHRETQYF
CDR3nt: TGTGCCAGCAGCCTCCCGGAAAGCGGCCATAGGGAGACCCAGTACTTC

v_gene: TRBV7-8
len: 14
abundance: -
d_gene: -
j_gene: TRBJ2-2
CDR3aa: CASNQMGNTGELFF
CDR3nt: TGTGCCAGCAACCAGATGGGCAACACCGGGGAGCTGTTTTTT

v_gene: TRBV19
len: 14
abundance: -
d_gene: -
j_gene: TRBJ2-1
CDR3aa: CASSVGRGNNEQFF
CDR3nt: TGTGCCAGTAGTGTAGGACGGGGGAACAATGAGCAGTTCTTC

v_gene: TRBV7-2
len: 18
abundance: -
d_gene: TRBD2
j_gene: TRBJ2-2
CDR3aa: CASSPGGGLAAHTGELFF
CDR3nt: TGTGCCAGCAGCCCGGGGGGAGGACTAGCGGCCCACACCGGGGAGCTGTTTTTT

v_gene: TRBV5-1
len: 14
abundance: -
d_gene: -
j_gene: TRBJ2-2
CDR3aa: CASSLDTNTGELFF
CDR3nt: TGCGCCAGCAGCTTGGACACGAACACCGGGGAGCTGTTTTTT

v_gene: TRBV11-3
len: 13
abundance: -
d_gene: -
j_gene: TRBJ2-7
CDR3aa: CASSLGGGDEQYF
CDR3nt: TGTGCCAGCAGCTTGGGGGGAGGTGACGAGCAGTACTTC

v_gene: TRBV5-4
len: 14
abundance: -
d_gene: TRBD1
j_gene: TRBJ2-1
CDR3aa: CASSPLRQGAEQFF
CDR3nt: TGTGCCAGCAGCCCCCTGAGGCAGGGGGCTGAGCAGTTCTTC

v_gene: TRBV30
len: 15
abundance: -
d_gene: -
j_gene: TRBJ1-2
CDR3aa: CAWSAYGAGAYGYTF
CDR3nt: TGTGCCTGGAGTGCTTACGGGGCAGGGGCATATGGCTACACCTTC

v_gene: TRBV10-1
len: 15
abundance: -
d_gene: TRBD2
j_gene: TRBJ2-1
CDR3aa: CASSEGSGGANEQFF
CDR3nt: TGCGCCAGCAGTGAGGGGAGCGGGGGGGCCAATGAGCAGTTCTTC

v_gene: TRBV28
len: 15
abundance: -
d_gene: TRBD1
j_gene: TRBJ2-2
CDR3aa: CASRSGQVDTGELFF
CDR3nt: TGTGCCAGCAGGTCAGGACAGGTTGACACCGGGGAGCTGTTTTTT

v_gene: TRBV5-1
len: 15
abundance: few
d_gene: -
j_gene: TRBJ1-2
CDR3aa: CASSLTGLANYGYTF
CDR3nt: TGCGCCAGCAGCCTAACAGGGCTGGCTAACTATGGCTACACCTTC

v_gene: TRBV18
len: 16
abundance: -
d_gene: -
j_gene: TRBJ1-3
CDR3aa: CASSPWGQASGNTIYF
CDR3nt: TGTGCCAGCTCACCATGGGGGCAGGCCTCTGGAAACACCATATATTTT

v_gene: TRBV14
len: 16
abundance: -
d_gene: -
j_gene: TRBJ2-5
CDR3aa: CASSLGLGVIQETQYF
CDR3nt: TGTGCCAGCAGCCTGGGCTTAGGGGTGATCCAGGAGACCCAGTACTTC

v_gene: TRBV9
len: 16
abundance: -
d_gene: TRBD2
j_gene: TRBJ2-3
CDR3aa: CASSVGTSGGVLPQYF
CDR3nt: TGTGCCAGCAGCGTCGGGACTAGCGGGGGGGTCCTGCCGCAGTATTTT

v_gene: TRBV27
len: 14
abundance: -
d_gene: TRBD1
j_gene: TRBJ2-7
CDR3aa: CASRMDRISDEQYF
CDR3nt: TGTGCCAGCAGAATGGACAGGATTTCGGACGAGCAGTACTTC

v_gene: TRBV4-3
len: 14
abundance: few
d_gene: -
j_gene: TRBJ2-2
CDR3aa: CASSLNDLDNWLFF
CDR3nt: TGCGCCAGCAGCCTCAATGACCTTGACAATTGGCTGTTTTTT

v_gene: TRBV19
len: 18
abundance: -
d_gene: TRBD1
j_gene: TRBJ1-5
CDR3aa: CASSTRDRGWDSNQPQHF
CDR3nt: TGTGCCAGTAGTACCCGGGACAGGGGATGGGATAGCAATCAGCCCCAGCATTTT

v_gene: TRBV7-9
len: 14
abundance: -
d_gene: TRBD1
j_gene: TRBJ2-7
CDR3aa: CASSPGTAAYEQYF
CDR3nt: TGTGCCAGCAGCCCGGGGACAGCCGCCTACGAGCAGTACTTC

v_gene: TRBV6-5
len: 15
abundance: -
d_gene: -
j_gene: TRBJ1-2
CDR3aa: CASSSTGATNYGYTF
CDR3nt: TGTGCCAGCAGTTCCACAGGCGCTACTAACTATGGCTACACCTTC

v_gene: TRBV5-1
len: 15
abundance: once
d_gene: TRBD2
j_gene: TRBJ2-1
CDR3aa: CASSTGLAGYTEQFF
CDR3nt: TGCGCCAGCAGCACCGGACTAGCGGGATACACTGAGCAGTTCTTC

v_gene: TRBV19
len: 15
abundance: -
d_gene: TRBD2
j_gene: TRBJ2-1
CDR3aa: CASSTEAGAYNEQFF
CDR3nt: TGTGCCAGTAGTACCGAAGCGGGAGCCTACAATGAGCAGTTCTTC

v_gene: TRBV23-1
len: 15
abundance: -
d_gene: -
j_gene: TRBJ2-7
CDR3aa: CASSHPGTPYYEQYF
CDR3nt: TGCGCCAGCAGTCACCCTGGGACTCCCTACTACGAGCAGTACTTC

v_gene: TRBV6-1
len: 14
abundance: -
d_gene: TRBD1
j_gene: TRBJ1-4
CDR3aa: CASRKGAYGEKLFF
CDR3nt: TGTGCCAGCAGGAAGGGGGCTTATGGTGAAAAACTGTTTTTT

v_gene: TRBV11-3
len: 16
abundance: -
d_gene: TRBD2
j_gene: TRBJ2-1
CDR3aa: CASSSGGRRSYNEQFF
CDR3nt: TGTGCCAGCAGCTCCGGCGGGAGGCGTTCCTACAATGAGCAGTTCTTC

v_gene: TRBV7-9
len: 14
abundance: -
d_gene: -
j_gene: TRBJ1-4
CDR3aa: CASSPTGANEKLFF
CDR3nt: TGTGCCAGCAGCCCGACAGGAGCTAATGAAAAACTGTTTTTT